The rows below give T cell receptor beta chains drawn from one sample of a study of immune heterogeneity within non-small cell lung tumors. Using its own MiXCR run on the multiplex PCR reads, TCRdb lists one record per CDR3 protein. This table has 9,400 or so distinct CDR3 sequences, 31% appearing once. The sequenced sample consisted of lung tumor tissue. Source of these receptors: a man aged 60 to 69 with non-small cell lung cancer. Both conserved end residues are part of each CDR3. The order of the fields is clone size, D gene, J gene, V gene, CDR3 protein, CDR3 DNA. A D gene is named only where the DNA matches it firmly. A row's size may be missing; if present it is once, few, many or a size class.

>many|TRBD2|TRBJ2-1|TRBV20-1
CSATGLRLYNEQFF
TGCAGTGCAACGGGACTAAGGTTGTACAATGAGCAGTTCTTC
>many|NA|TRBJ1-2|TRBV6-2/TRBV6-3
CASSRARDRFDGYTF
TGTGCCAGCAGTCGAGCCCGAGACAGGTTCGATGGCTACACCTTC
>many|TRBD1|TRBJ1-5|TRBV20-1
CSARPGGGNQPQHF
TGCAGTGCAAGACCAGGGGGCGGGAATCAGCCCCAGCATTTT
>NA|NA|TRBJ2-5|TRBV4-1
CASSQVGQELAPQETQYF
TGCGCCAGCAGCCAAGTGGGCCAGGAGCTCGCCCCCCAAGAGACCCAGTACTTC
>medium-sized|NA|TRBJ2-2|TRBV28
CASEPVSGELFF
TGTGCCAGCGAACCGGTATCCGGGGAGCTGTTTTTT
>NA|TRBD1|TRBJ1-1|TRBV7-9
CASSAAGTGDNTEAFF
TGTGCCAGCAGTGCCGCCGGGACAGGGGATAACACTGAAGCTTTCTTT
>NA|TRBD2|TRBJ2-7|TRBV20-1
CSAGTSSYEQYF
TGCAGTGCCGGGACTAGCTCCTACGAGCAGTACTTC
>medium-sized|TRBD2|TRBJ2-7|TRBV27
CASSRRREGNEQYF
TGTGCCAGCAGTCGACGGCGGGAGGGTAACGAGCAGTACTTC
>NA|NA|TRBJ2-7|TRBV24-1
CATSDSYEQYF
TGTGCCACCAGTGATTCGTACGAGCAGTACTTC
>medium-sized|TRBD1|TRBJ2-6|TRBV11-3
CASSPRTGGAGANVLTF
TGTGCCAGCAGCCCAAGGACAGGGGGCGCTGGGGCCAACGTCCTGACTTTC
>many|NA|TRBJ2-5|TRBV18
CASSPWGYQETQYF
TGTGCCAGCTCACCTTGGGGATACCAAGAGACCCAGTACTTC
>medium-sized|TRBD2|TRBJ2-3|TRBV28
CASSASGGPGPDTQYF
TGTGCCAGCAGTGCTTCGGGGGGACCGGGGCCAGATACGCAGTATTTT
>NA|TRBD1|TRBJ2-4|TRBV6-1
CASKGSPRDRGKNIQYF
TGTGCCAGCAAAGGATCGCCGAGGGACAGGGGAAAAAACATTCAGTACTTC
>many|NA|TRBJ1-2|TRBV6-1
CASRGDKTDGYTF
TGTGCCAGCAGGGGGGACAAAACGGATGGCTACACCTTC
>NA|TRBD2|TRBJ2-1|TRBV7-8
CASSLRLGRENEQFF
TGTGCCAGCAGCTTACGCCTCGGGAGGGAAAATGAGCAGTTCTTC
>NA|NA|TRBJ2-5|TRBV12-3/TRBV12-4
CASSLWGAEETQYF
TGTGCCAGCAGTTTATGGGGGGCGGAAGAGACCCAGTACTTC
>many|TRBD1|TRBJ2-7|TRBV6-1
CASSDLPQGISYEQYF
TGTGCCAGCAGTGACCTTCCACAGGGGATTTCCTACGAGCAGTACTTC
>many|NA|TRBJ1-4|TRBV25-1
CASSDKGIANEKLFF
TGTGCCAGCAGCGATAAAGGGATAGCTAATGAAAAACTGTTTTTT
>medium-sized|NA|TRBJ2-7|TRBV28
CASSRKPYEQYF
TGTGCCAGCAGTAGAAAACCCTACGAGCAGTACTTC
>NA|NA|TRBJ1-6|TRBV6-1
CASSEVRQESSYNSPLHF
TGTGCCAGCAGTGAAGTGAGACAGGAGAGCTCCTATAATTCACCCCTCCACTTT
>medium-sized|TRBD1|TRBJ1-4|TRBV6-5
CASSYSRGTGKLFF
TGTGCCAGCAGTTACTCGAGGGGGACAGGAAAACTGTTTTTT
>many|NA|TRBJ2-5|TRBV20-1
CSASPRETQYF
TGCAGTGCTAGCCCCAGGGAGACCCAGTACTTC
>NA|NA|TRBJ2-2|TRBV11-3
CASSLRGTNTGELFF
TGTGCCAGCAGCTTACGGGGGACGAACACCGGGGAGCTGTTTTTT
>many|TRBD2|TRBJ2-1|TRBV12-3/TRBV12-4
CASSLAGGPYNEQFF
TGTGCCAGCAGTTTAGCGGGAGGGCCGTACAATGAGCAGTTCTTC
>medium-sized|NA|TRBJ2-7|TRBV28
CASSPGQEGEQYF
TGTGCCAGCAGCCCAGGACAGGAGGGCGAGCAGTACTTC
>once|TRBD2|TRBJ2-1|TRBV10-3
CAISDPTGLANNEQFF
TGTGCCATCAGTGACCCAACGGGACTAGCGAACAATGAGCAGTTCTTC
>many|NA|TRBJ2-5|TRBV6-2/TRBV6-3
CASSSSLQETQYF
TGTGCCAGCAGTTCTAGCCTCCAAGAGACCCAGTACTTC
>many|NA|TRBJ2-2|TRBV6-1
CASSPGIGLTGELFF
TGTGCCAGCAGTCCAGGGATAGGATTGACCGGGGAGCTGTTTTTT
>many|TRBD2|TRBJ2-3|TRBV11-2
CASSLSTSSTDTQYF
TGTGCCAGCAGCTTATCGACTAGCAGCACAGATACGCAGTATTTT
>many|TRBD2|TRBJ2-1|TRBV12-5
CASGTAGGYNEQFF
TGTGCTAGTGGTACAGCGGGAGGGTACAATGAGCAGTTCTTC
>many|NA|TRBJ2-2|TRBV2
CAYVAAGELFF
TGTGCTTACGTCGCCGCCGGGGAGCTGTTTTTT
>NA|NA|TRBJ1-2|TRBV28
CASSSFHYGYTF
TGTGCCAGCAGTTCCTTCCATTATGGCTACACCTTC
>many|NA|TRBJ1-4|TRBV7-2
CASSLFGRANEKLFF
TGTGCCAGCAGCTTATTCGGCAGGGCGAATGAAAAACTGTTTTTT
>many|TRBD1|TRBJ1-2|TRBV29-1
CSVEITGAGGYTF
TGCAGCGTTGAAATAACAGGGGCCGGTGGCTACACCTTC
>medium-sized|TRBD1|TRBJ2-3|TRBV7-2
CASSPYQGADTQYF
TGTGCCAGCAGCCCGTACCAGGGGGCAGATACGCAGTATTTT
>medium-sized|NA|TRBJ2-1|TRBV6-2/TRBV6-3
CASSYLGLGEQFF
TGTGCCAGCAGTTACCTAGGACTCGGGGAGCAGTTCTTC
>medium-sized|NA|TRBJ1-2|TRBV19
CASSIRRNSRYTF
TGTGCCAGTAGTATTAGAAGAAACAGCCGCTACACCTTC
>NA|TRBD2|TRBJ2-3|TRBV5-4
CASSLAGREGTDTQYF
TGTGCCAGCAGCTTGGCTGGGCGGGAGGGCACAGATACGCAGTATTTT
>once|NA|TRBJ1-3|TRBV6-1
CASSNLGGVGNTIYF
TGTGCCAGCAGTAACTTGGGGGGAGTTGGAAACACCATATATTTT
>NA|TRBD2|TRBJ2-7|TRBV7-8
CASESTSATYEQYF
TGTGCCAGCGAATCAACTAGCGCCACCTACGAGCAGTACTTC
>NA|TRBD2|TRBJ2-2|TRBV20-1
CSAMLAGGYTGELFF
TGCAGTGCTATGCTAGCGGGGGGGTACACCGGGGAGCTGTTTTTT
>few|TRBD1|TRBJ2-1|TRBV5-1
CASSGGQGVVSEQFF
TGCGCCAGCAGCGGGGGACAGGGGGTAGTTAGTGAGCAGTTCTTC
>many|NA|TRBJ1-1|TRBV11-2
CASSLLWENTEAFF
TGTGCCAGCAGCCTCCTATGGGAGAACACTGAAGCTTTCTTT
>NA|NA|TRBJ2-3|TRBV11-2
CASSPRPGAFRVDTQYF
TGTGCCAGCAGCCCACGCCCGGGGGCTTTTAGGGTCGATACGCAGTATTTT
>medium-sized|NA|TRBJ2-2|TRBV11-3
CASSGGLGGPGELFF
TGTGCCAGCAGCGGGGGCCTCGGAGGACCCGGGGAGCTGTTTTTT
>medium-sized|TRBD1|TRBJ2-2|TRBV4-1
CASSHLPGQGVVGELFF
TGCGCCAGCAGCCACCTTCCGGGACAGGGGGTTGTCGGGGAGCTGTTTTTT
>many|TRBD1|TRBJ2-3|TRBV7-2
CASSTSTGFADTQYF
TGTGCCAGCAGCACTTCGACAGGGTTTGCAGATACGCAGTATTTT
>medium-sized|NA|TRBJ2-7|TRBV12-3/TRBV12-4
CASSTGTKYEQYF
TGTGCCAGCAGTACTGGGACGAAATACGAGCAGTACTTC
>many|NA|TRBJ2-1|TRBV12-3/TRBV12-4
CASSLGSYNEQFF
TGTGCCAGCAGTTTGGGCTCCTACAATGAGCAGTTCTTC
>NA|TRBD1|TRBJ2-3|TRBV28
CASSFGTGIDTQYF
TGTGCCAGCAGTTTTGGGACAGGGATAGATACGCAGTATTTT
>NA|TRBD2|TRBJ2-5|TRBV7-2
CASSALIAGAQETQYF
TGTGCCAGCAGTGCGTTGATAGCGGGGGCCCAAGAGACCCAGTACTTC